One and the same sample provided the 27 T cell receptor beta chains below, sequenced in a study of T-cell reconstitution after alpha-beta-depleted transplantation in children (dated by TCRdb to about 2016). The method was PCR. The sample was run on an Illumina HiSeq 2500. TCR library preparation used molecular barcoding, with unique molecular identifiers applied to normalize quantification of the TCRbeta repertoire. Using fastp at Q25 and MiXCR, TCRdb reprocessed the public reads and kept productive beta chains. Each entry merges the rows of one CDR3 protein and shows their most common DNA and genes. Across this sample there are around 370,000 distinct CDR3 sequences, with under 13% seen only once. The ten largest clonotypes hold more than 2% of the sample. Material: PBMCs from the stem cell graft donor, obtained from the stem cell graft. These receptors were taken from a human donor who donated a stem cell graft to a child with acute lymphoblastic leukemia.

In its sample, this clonotype was seen many times. This chain connects TRBV27 to TRBJ1-2; 9 bases line up with TRBD1. The CDR3 sequence is 12 residues long. Germline values: CDR1 MNHEY, CDR2 SMNVEV (reference sequence). The trim removed 5 bases at V and 6 bases at J, leaving 1 base unmatched. The CDR3 nucleotides are TGTGCCAGCAGTGGGACAGGGAATGGCTACACCTTC. Its translation is CASSGTGNGYTF.

This clonotype has more than one count but fewer than ten. CDR3 in amino acids: CASSQGQGTGANVLTF. DNA for the CDR3: TGTGCCAGCAGCCAAGGACAGGGTACCGGGGCCAACGTCCTGACTTTC. V gene TRBV7-2 combines with J gene TRBJ2-6, with TRBD1 matching over 8 bases. The CDR3 loop spans 16 amino acids. Germline V CDR1 and CDR2: SGHTA, FQGNSA. The V and J ends lost 5 bases and 4 bases, in that order; junction bases with no gene match: 7.

The rearrangement joins TRBV3-1 to TRBJ2-1; tentative D call: TRBD2 (6 bases). Germline loops: CDR1 LGHDT, CDR2 YNNKEL (reference sequence). V was trimmed by 1 base and J by 7 bases, leaving 11 bases between them. This CDR3 comprises 14 residues. CDR3 amino acids: CASSQVTSSNEQFF. As DNA, the CDR3 is TGTGCCAGCAGCCAAGTTACTAGCTCGAATGAGCAGTTCTTC.

This clonotype has at least ten counts. The chain recombines TRBV12-3 or TRBV12-4 with TRBJ1-1; D ambiguous. Trimming pared 2 bases from V and 3 bases from J, leaving 1 base between. The CDR3 spans 11 residues. CDR3: CASSLYTEAFF. For the CDR3, the DNA is TGTGCCAGCAGTTTATACACTGAAGCTTTCTTT.

The V call is TRBV7-2, the J call TRBJ2-7; the match to TRBD2 covers 11 bases. V gave up 5 bases and J gave up 0 bases; unmatched junction bases: 6. This CDR3 contains 16 residues. Per the germline V gene, CDR1 is SGHTA and CDR2 is FQGNSA. CDR3 DNA sequence: TGTGCCAGCAGCGCCCCACTAGCGGGGGTCTCCTACGAGCAGTACTTC. Translated, it gives CASSAPLAGVSYEQYF.

The CDR3 DNA follows: TGCGCCAGCAGCCAACCCTCGGAGGGGGTTCCTGGCTACACCTTC. Its protein product is CASSQPSEGVPGYTF. This chain joins TRBV4-1 and TRBJ1-2; the D gene is possibly TRBD1 (6 bases). The CDR3 has 15 amino acids. Germline V gives CDR1 MGHRA, CDR2 YSYEKL. V gave up 2 bases and J gave up 7 bases, with 17 bases separating them.

The sample holds a few counts of this clonotype. This chain links TRBV7-8 with TRBJ2-1; 10 bases agree with TRBD2. The CDR3 totals 14 residues. V gave up 8 bases and J gave up 6 bases; unmatched junction bases: 7. Germline CDR1 SGHVS, CDR2 FQNEAQ. The CDR3 here is CASYSLAGVNEQFF. CDR3 coding DNA: TGTGCCAGCTATTCGCTAGCGGGAGTCAATGAGCAGTTCTTC.

The chain is built from TRBV2 and TRBJ2-3, with 7 bases aligning to TRBD2. Germline loops: CDR1 SNHLY, CDR2 FYNNEI. After removal of 9 bases from V and 6 bases from J, the junction contained 12 bases not matched to a gene. This CDR3 has 14 residues. CDR3 in amino acids: CARAHREAADTQYF. CDR3 nucleotides: TGTGCCAGAGCCCACCGGGAGGCGGCGGATACGCAGTATTTT.

This clonotype appeared a few times. This sequence joins TRBV7-9 and TRBJ2-1; D gene unclear. The CDR3 extends over 12 amino acids. Trimming pared 7 bases from V and 7 bases from J, leaving 11 bases between. Germline CDR1 reads SEHNR; CDR2 reads FQNEAQ (reference sequence). The CDR3 DNA follows: TGTGCCAGCACACATGACTTTAATGAGCAGTTCTTC. Protein sequence: CASTHDFNEQFF.

This clonotype has just a few counts. The CDR3 sequence is CSAGQDSYEQYF. The CDR3 nucleotides are TGCAGTGCTGGGCAGGACTCCTACGAGCAGTACTTC. This chain connects TRBV20-1 to TRBJ2-7; no clear D gene. V was pared by 5 bases and J by 0 bases, with 8 bases between. This CDR3 is 12 amino acids long. The germline V gene has CDR1 DFQATT and CDR2 SNEGSKA (reference sequence).

The CDR3 loop reads CASSLMKTGKETQYF. The CDR3 bases are TGCGCCAGCAGCTTGATGAAGACAGGGAAAGAGACCCAGTACTTC. The rearrangement joins TRBV5-1 to TRBJ2-5; 7 bases map to TRBD1. The trim removed 1 base at V and 3 bases at J, leaving 6 bases unmatched. CDR3 length: 15 residues. Per germline, CDR1 SGHRS and CDR2 YFSETQ.

The count of this clonotype is one. A much larger clone lies a single base off, so this may be a read error. The chain combines TRBV7-2 with TRBJ1-1; D call uncertain. The CDR3 extends over 12 amino acids. In germline, CDR1 is SGHTA, CDR2 FQGNSA. The CDR3 region has the DNA TGTGCCGGCAGCTTAACAAACACTGAAGCTTTCTTT. Translating gives CAGSLTNTEAFF.

The CDR3 reads CASSPPRWGQFF. For the CDR3, the DNA is TGTGCCAGCAGTCCGCCTCGATGGGGGCAGTTCTTC. The chain carries TRBV12-3 or TRBV12-4 and TRBJ2-1, with D uncertain. The CDR3 loop spans 12 amino acids. V lost 5 bases and J lost 12, with 14 bases in between.

The J gene is TRBJ1-1, the V gene TRBV6-2 or TRBV6-3; TRBD1 agrees at 8 bases. The trim removed 4 bases at V and 1 base at J, leaving 5 bases unmatched. The CDR3 sequence is 15 residues long. In germline, CDR1 is MNHEY, CDR2 SVGEGT. Written as DNA, the CDR3 is TGTGCCAGCAGTTTGACAGGGGATTGGAACACTGAAGCTTTCTTT. Amino acids: CASSLTGDWNTEAFF.

This clonotype was observed a few times. The gene calls are TRBV20-1 and TRBJ2-1; D is possibly TRBD1 or TRBD2 (5 bases each). CDR1 and CDR2 (germline): DFQATT, SNEGSKA (reference sequence). V lost 5 bases, J lost 9 bases, and 17 bases lay in between. CDR3 length equals 13 residues. The CDR3 region is CSASPGAHGEQFF. CDR3 sequence (DNA): TGCAGTGCTTCCCCCGGGGCGCATGGTGAGCAGTTCTTC.

The chain links TRBV5-1 to TRBJ2-7; TRBD1 agrees at 7 bases. CDR1 SGHRS and CDR2 YFSETQ come from the germline V gene. The V and J ends lost 4 bases and 0 bases, in that order; junction bases with no gene match: 7. The CDR3 contains 15 residues. The CDR3 here is CASSPEGGSSYEQYF. The CDR3 DNA follows: TGCGCCAGCAGCCCCGAAGGGGGCAGCTCCTACGAGCAGTACTTC.

This CDR3 is CASSQDPQGIGELFF. The CDR3 DNA reads as TGCGCCAGCAGCCAAGATCCCCAGGGAATCGGGGAGCTGTTTTTT. The chain employs TRBV4-1 and TRBJ2-2, with D perhaps matching TRBD1 (5 bases). Germline V gene sequence: CDR1 MGHRA, CDR2 YSYEKL. Trimming left V 0 bases short and J 7 bases short, with 12 bases between. This CDR3 comprises 15 residues.

This clonotype was seen only a few times. The DNA for the CDR3 is TGCAGTGCTAGAGATTACGGGGGAGCTATCAATGAGCAGTTCTTC. This encodes CSARDYGGAINEQFF. This chain links TRBV20-1 with TRBJ2-1, with D perhaps matching TRBD2 (6 bases). From germline, CDR1 is DFQATT and CDR2 SNEGSKA (reference sequence). V lost 0 bases and J 6 bases, leaving 15 bases between the germline ends. The CDR3 has 15 residues.

This chain joins TRBV27 and TRBJ1-1; D may be TRBD1 (6 bases). Trimming removed 4 bases from V and 0 bases from J, with 15 bases in between. The CDR3 length is 16 residues. Germline lookup yields CDR1 MNHEY and CDR2 SMNVEV (reference sequence). CDR3 bases: TGTGCCAGCAGTTACTTGCAGGGGCTGATGAACACTGAAGCTTTCTTT. The encoded protein is CASSYLQGLMNTEAFF.

This clonotype occurred a few times. The chain combines TRBV24-1 with TRBJ2-1, with TRBD2 identical over 10 bases. The CDR3 contains 17 residues. Per germline, CDR1 KGHDR and CDR2 SFDVKD. The J segment lost 0 bases and the V segment lost 1 base, leaving 2 bases of the junction unmatched. The CDR3 nucleotides are TGTGCCACCAGTGATTTCCCTAGCGGGAGCTCCTACAATGAGCAGTTCTTC. Translating it yields CATSDFPSGSSYNEQFF.

This clonotype was seen a handful of times. The gene calls are TRBV7-8 and TRBJ2-7; no clear D. CDR1 is SGHVS, CDR2 FQNEAQ, per germline. The CDR3 loop spans 16 amino acids. V was shortened by 0 bases and J by 0 bases, with 12 bases between the two germline ends. The CDR3 DNA follows: TGTGCCAGCAGCTTAGCGCCGTTATCGAGCTCCTACGAGCAGTACTTC. Its translation: CASSLAPLSSSYEQYF. Complete variable domain (other parts from reference TRBV7-8 and TRBJ2-7): GAGVSQSPRYKVAKRGQDVALRCDPISGHVSLFWYQQALGQGPEFLTYFQNEAQLDKSGLPSDRFFAERPEGSVSTLKIQRTQQEDSAVYLCASSLAPLSSSYEQYFGPGTRLTVT.

This clonotype was counted a few times. The V gene is TRBV6-2 or TRBV6-3, the J gene TRBJ1-2, with D tentatively TRBD1 (5 bases). The CDR3 is 15 residues long. Germline V gene lookup returns CDR1 MNHEY and CDR2 SVGEGT. V was trimmed by 8 bases and J by 4 bases, leaving 20 bases between them. CDR3 loop: CASVLGAGPTYGYTF. The CDR3 nucleotides read TGTGCCAGCGTCCTTGGGGCAGGGCCCACCTATGGCTACACCTTC.

The CDR3 nucleotides are TGCGCCAGCAGCCAAGATTGGGACAGGGATAACTATGGCTACACCTTC. As protein: CASSQDWDRDNYGYTF. The chain links TRBV4-3 to TRBJ1-2; 9 bases are a match to TRBD1. V lost 0 bases, J lost 1 base, and 3 bases stayed unmatched. The CDR3 length is 16 residues. Per germline, CDR1 LGHNA and CDR2 YSLEER.

This clonotype was observed a handful of times. This sequence joins TRBV5-1 and TRBJ2-7; 12 positions agree with TRBD2. The CDR3 totals 16 residues. J lost 5 bases, V lost 3 bases, and 9 bases had no gene match. The germline V gene has CDR1 SGHRS and CDR2 YFSETQ. In DNA, the CDR3 is TGCGCCAGCAGCTCGACGACTAGCGGGAGTTCACACGAGCAGTACTTC. Protein: CASSSTTSGSSHEQYF. The full variable domain, with the rest looked up from reference TRBV5-1 and TRBJ2-7, is KAGVTQTPRYLIKTRGQQVTLSCSPISGHRSVSWYQQTPGQGLQFLFEYFSETQRNKGNFPGRFSGRQFSNSRSEMNVSTLELGDSALYLCASSSTTSGSSHEQYFGPGTRLTVT.

This sequence joins TRBV5-5 and TRBJ2-7; 8 bases line up with TRBD2. This CDR3 contains 15 residues. Per the germline V gene, CDR1 is SGHKS and CDR2 is YYEKEE (reference sequence). The trim removed 4 bases at V and 0 bases at J, leaving 6 bases unmatched. CDR3 nucleotide sequence: TGTGCCAGCAGCCATACTAGCGGTAGCTCCTACGAGCAGTACTTC. It specifies CASSHTSGSSYEQYF.

V usage is TRBV6-2 or TRBV6-3 and J usage is TRBJ2-2; 10 bases are shared with TRBD2. Looked up from germline, CDR1 is MNHEY and CDR2 is SVGEGT. Trimming at V came to 5 bases and at J to 4 bases, leaving 7 bases not matched to a gene. This CDR3 region has 16 residues. CDR3 loop: CASSLTLAGATGELFF. As DNA, the CDR3 is TGTGCCAGCAGTCTAACCCTAGCGGGGGCCACCGGGGAGCTGTTTTTT.

The table lists this clonotype with a few counts. The chain employs TRBV7-8 and TRBJ1-3, with D unclear. V was cut by 7 bases and J by 4 bases, with 17 bases left in between. Looked up from germline, CDR1 is SGHVS and CDR2 is FQNEAQ. The CDR3 has 15 residues. CDR3 in amino acids: CASIPSGPPGNTIYF. The CDR3 DNA reads TGTGCCAGCATTCCATCCGGGCCACCAGGAAACACCATATATTTT.